This T cell receptor beta chain emerged from a study of regulatory T cells in long-lasting Graves disease. CDR1 and CDR2 (germline): PRHDT, FYEKMQ (reference sequence). Trimming took off 5 bases at V and 1 base at J, with 8 bases between the two ends. This CDR3 spans 13 amino acids. Through Arm-PCR of CDR3 regions and iRepertoire HTBI primers, TCR beta libraries were built. TCRdb reprocessed the multiplex PCR reads via MiXCR and lists one record per CDR3 protein. The profile shows 250,000 to 400,000 distinct CDR3 sequences, 15% to 20% of them singletons. Regarding time point: newly diagnosed GD, antithyroid drugs for less than 3 months. The TCR library was prepared using RNA isolated from PBMCs. As collected, the peripheral blood samples measured about 10 milliliters each and went into EDTA tubes. This clonotype was observed many times.

The specimen was peripheral blood mononuclear cells (PBMCs), collected at new diagnosis, from a patient treated with antithyroid drugs. The receptor's source is a female donor with Graves disease. The gene calls are TRBV13 and TRBJ2-5, with no clear D. The CDR3 protein is CASSERGQETQYF. In DNA, the CDR3 is TGTGCCAGCAGCGAGAGAGGCCAAGAGACCCAGTACTTC.